The T cell receptor (beta chain) described here comes from a study of OX40 agonist ivuxolimab in advanced cancers. Across the whole study: At 0.01 to 10 mg/kg, ivuxolimab was administered intravenously to patients every 2 weeks. Participants, approximately 81% male, averaged about 56 years of age, ranging from roughly 20 to 80.

Study-level findings and limits: With doses of 0.1 to 3.0 mg/kg, CD4+ and CD8+ blood T cells had undergone clonal expansion by week 6.

Assay used: immunoSEQ multiplex PCR; TCRdb lists only in-frame clones, some missing. This table has about 41,000 clones, 80% appearing once. The CDR3 runs to 14 residues. V shed 4 bases, J shed 8 bases, and the junction held 10 bases outside the gene matches. Germline V CDR1 and CDR2: MNHEY, SMNVEV (reference sequence). To note about this clone: No antigen is known for it.

The timepoints at which blood was sampled were baseline, cycle 4 day 1, and cycle 7 day 1. The chain has TRBV27 and TRBJ1-2, with 7 bases aligning to TRBD1. The source material was CD4+ or CD8+ T cells sorted from blood, sampled in a trial of the OX40 agonist ivuxolimab. The clonotype was recovered from an adult with an advanced solid tumor such as melanoma, head and neck, liver or kidney cancer. The CDR3 loop is CASSYGRGVEGYTF. The CDR3 nucleotides read TGTGCCAGCAGTTACGGCAGGGGGGTGGAAGGCTACACCTTC.